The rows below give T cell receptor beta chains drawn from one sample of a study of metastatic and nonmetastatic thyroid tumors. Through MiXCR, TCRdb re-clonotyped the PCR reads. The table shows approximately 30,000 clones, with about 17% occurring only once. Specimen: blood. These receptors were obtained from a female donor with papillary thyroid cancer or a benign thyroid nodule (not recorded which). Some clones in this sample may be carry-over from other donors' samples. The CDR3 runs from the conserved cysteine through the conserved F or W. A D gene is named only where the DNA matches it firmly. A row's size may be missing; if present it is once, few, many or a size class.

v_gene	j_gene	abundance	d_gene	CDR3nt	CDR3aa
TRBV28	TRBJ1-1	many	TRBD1	TGTGCCAGCCCCCCCGTGGGACAGGACACTGAAGCTTTCTTT	CASPPVGQDTEAFF
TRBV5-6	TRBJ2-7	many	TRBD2	TGTGCCAGCATCCCTGGAGCGGGAGGGCGAGGGGAGCAGTACTTC	CASIPGAGGRGEQYF
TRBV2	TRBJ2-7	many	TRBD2	TGTGCCAGCATGGGACTAGCGGGAGGGCCCGCCTACGAGCAGTACTTC	CASMGLAGGPAYEQYF
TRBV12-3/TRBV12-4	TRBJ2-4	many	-	TGTGCCAGCAGAGGAGAAAACATTCAGTACTTC	CASRGENIQYF
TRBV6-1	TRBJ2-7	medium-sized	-	TGTGCCAGCAGTGAAGGAGGATGGCTAGGGGGCTACGAGCAGTACTTC	CASSEGGWLGGYEQYF
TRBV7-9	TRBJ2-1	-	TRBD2	TGTGCCAGCAGCTTAGATGGCGGGAGGGGGAATGAGCAGTTCTTC	CASSLDGGRGNEQFF
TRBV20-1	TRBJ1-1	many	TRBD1	TGCAGTGCTAGAGACCTAAAACAGGGGGCGAACACTGAAGCTTTCTTT	CSARDLKQGANTEAFF
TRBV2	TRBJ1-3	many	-	TGTGCCAGCAGTGATTTCGGGGCGGCTGGAAACACCATATATTTT	CASSDFGAAGNTIYF
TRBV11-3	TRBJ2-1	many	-	TGTGCCAGCAGCTACGACGGGGGCAGCTCCTACAATGAGCAGTTCTTC	CASSYDGGSSYNEQFF
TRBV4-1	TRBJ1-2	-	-	TGCGCCAGCAGCCCCCGTAGGGGCTCTAACTATGGCTACACCTTC	CASSPRRGSNYGYTF